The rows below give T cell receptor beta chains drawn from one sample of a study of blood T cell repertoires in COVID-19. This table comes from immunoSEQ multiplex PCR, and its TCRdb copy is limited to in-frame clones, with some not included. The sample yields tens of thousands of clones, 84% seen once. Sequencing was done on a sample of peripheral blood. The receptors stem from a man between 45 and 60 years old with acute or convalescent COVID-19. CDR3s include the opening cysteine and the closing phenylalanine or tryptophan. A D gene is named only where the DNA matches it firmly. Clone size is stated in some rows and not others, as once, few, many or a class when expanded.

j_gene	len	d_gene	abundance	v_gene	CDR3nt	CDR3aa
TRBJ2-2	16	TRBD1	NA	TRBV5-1	TGCGCCAGCAGCTTGGCCGGGACAGGGAACACCGGGGAGCTGTTTTTT	CASSLAGTGNTGELFF
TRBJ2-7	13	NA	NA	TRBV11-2	TGTGCCAGCAGCTTAGGGGCGGGTGGCGAGCAGTACTTC	CASSLGAGGEQYF
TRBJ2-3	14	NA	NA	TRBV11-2	TGTGCCAGCAGCCCTCAGGGTTACACAGATACGCAGTATTTT	CASSPQGYTDTQYF
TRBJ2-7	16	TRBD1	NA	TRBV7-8	TGTGCCAGCAGCTTAAATACGGGGACAGGGATTTACGAGCAGTACTTC	CASSLNTGTGIYEQYF
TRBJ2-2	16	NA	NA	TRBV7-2	TGTGCCAGCAGCTTAGTCAGGGGCCGGAACACCGGGGAGCTGTTTTTT	CASSLVRGRNTGELFF
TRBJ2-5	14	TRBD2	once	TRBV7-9	TGTGCCAGCAGCTCACTAGCGGCCCAAGAGACCCAGTACTTC	CASSSLAAQETQYF
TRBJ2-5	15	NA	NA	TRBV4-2	TGTGCCAGCAGCCATCGGTCCGCCGGGGAAGAGACCCAGTACTTC	CASSHRSAGEETQYF
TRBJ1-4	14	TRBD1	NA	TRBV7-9	TGTGCCAGCAGCTCGGGACAGTTTAATGAAAAACTGTTTTTT	CASSSGQFNEKLFF
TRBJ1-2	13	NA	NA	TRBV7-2	TGTGCCAGCAGCTTAGACTCGAACTATGGCTACACCTTC	CASSLDSNYGYTF
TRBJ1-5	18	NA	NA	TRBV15	TGTGCCACCAGCAGAGATGTCGCAGGGGTAGGTGGCAATCAGCCCCAGCATTTT	CATSRDVAGVGGNQPQHF
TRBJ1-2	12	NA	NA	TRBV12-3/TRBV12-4	TGTGCCAGCAGTCCGACAGGACGTGGCTACACCTTC	CASSPTGRGYTF
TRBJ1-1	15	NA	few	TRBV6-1	TGTGCCAGCAGTGATCGCCAGGGGATGAACACTGAAGCTTTCTTT	CASSDRQGMNTEAFF
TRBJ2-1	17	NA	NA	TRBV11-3	TGTGCCAGCAGCTTAGGGTCCCAGGGTTGGTCCTACAATGAGCAGTTCTTC	CASSLGSQGWSYNEQFF
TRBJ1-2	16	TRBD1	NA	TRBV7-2	TGTGCCAGCACTTCCCCCCGGGACAGGGAGTCCTATGGCTACACCTTC	CASTSPRDRESYGYTF
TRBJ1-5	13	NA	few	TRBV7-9	TGTGCCAGCAGCTTTTCTGGCAATCAGCCCCAGCATTTT	CASSFSGNQPQHF
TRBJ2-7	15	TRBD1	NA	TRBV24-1	TGTGCCACCAGTGATCCCACCGGGACAGGGGACGAGCAGTACTTC	CATSDPTGTGDEQYF
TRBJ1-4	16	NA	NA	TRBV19	TGTGCCAGTAGTATACTGTTTGGGACGGGAGATGAAAAACTGTTTTTT	CASSILFGTGDEKLFF
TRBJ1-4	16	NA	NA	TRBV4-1	TGCGCCAGCAGCCAAGATGGTGGGAGACTTAATGAAAAACTGTTTTTT	CASSQDGGRLNEKLFF
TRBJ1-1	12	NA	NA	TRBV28	TGTGCCAGCAGTGTAGTCATCACTGAAGCTTTCTTT	CASSVVITEAFF
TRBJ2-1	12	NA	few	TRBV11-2	TGTGCCAGCAGCTGGACAGTAGATGAGCAGTTCTTC	CASSWTVDEQFF
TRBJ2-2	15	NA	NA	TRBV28	TGTGCCAGCAGTTTATTACCAAAGGGGGCCGGGGAGCTGTTTTTT	CASSLLPKGAGELFF
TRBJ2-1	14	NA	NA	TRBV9	TGTGCCAGCAGCGTAGCTTTGGGAGTCAATGAGCAGTTCTTC	CASSVALGVNEQFF
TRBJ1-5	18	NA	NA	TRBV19	TGTGCCAGTAGTTCCAGGCTGGTTTATACGTCGGGCAATCAGCCCCAGCATTTT	CASSSRLVYTSGNQPQHF
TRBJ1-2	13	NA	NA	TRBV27	TGTGCCAGCAGTTTATACGGGAGCAATGGCTACACCTTC	CASSLYGSNGYTF
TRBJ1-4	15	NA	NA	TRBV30	TGTGCCCCCCAAAACAGAAGTAGGACTAATGAAAAACTGTTTTTT	CAPQNRSRTNEKLFF
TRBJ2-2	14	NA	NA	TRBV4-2	TGTGCCAGCAGCCACCAGGAGGCTGCTGGGGAGCTGTTTTTT	CASSHQEAAGELFF
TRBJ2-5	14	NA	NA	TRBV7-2	TGTGCCAGCAGCCCGCCTCGCGTCGAAGAGACCCAGTACTTC	CASSPPRVEETQYF
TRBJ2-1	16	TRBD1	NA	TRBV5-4	TGTGCCAGCAGCTCGCGACAGGGCAATATAAAGAATGAGCAGTTCTTC	CASSSRQGNIKNEQFF
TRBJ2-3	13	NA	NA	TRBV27	TGTGCCAGCAGTTTTGGAGGCACAGATACGCAGTATTTT	CASSFGGTDTQYF
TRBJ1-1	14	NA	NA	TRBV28	TGTGCCAGCACCGAGGCTGCCCGAACGGCTGAAGCTTTCTTT	CASTEAARTAEAFF
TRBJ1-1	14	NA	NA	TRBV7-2	TGTGCCAGCAGATTCCAGGGTTTGAACACTGAAGCTTTCTTT	CASRFQGLNTEAFF
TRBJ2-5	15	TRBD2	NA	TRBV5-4	TGTGCCAGCAGCTCCCCCACGGGGGGGCGGGAGACCCAGTACTTC	CASSSPTGGRETQYF
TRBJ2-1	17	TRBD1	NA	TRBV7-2	TGTGCCAGCAGCTTAGTGTCCGGGACAGCAAAGGTCGATGAGCAGTTCTTC	CASSLVSGTAKVDEQFF
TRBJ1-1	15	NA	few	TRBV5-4	TGTGCCAGCAGCCCAACCCGACAAACTAACACTGAAGCTTTCTTT	CASSPTRQTNTEAFF
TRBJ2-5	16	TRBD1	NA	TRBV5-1	TGCGCCAGCAGCCCTACCCCTACGGGACAGAAAGAGACCCAGTACTTC	CASSPTPTGQKETQYF
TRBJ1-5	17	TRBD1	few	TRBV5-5	TGTGCCAGCAGCTTTCGCGGAGGGACAGACGTAGGTCAGCCCCAGCATTTT	CASSFRGGTDVGQPQHF
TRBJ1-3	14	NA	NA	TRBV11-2	TGTGCCAGCAGCTTGTCAACACCTGGAAACACCATATATTTT	CASSLSTPGNTIYF
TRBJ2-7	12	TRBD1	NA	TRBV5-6	TGTGCCAGCAGCCGGACAGGGGGTGAGCAGTACTTC	CASSRTGGEQYF
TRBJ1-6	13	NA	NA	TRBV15	TGTGCCACCAGCAGACAGGGGAACTCACCCCTCCACTTT	CATSRQGNSPLHF
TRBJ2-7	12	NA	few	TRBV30	TGTGCCTGGGGGGAAGGAGGGTACGAGCAGTACTTC	CAWGEGGYEQYF
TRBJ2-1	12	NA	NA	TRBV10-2	TGCGCCAGCAGTACAGGTCTTAATGAGCAGTTCTTC	CASSTGLNEQFF
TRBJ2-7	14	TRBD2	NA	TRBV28	TGTGCCAGCAAGGGCGGCCTAGCGGCCTACGAGCAGTACTTC	CASKGGLAAYEQYF
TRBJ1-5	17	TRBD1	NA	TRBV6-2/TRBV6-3	TGTGCCAGCAGTTCGGGGGGACAGGGTAGCCGCAATCAGCCCCAGCATTTT	CASSSGGQGSRNQPQHF
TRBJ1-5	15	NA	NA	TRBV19	TGTGCCAGTAGTATGGCAGGGGATAGCAATCAGCCCCAGCATTTT	CASSMAGDSNQPQHF
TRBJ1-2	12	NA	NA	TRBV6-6	TGTGCCAGCAGTCCGGGGGGATATGGCTACACCTTC	CASSPGGYGYTF
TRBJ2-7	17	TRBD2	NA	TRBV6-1	TGTGCCAGCAGTGCCCGTTCTGGGACTAGCAAATCAGACGAGCAGTACTTC	CASSARSGTSKSDEQYF
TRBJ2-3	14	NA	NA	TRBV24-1	TGTGCCACCAGTGTAGGGCGAGGGACAGATACGCAGTATTTT	CATSVGRGTDTQYF
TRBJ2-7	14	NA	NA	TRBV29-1	TGCAGCGTAGCCCGCGGGACTCCTTCCTACGAGCAGTACTTC	CSVARGTPSYEQYF
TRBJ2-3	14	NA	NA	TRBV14	TGTGCCAGCAGCCTCTATCGTAGCACAGATACGCAGTATTTT	CASSLYRSTDTQYF
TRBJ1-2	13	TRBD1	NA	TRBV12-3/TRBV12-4	TGTGCCAGCAGTTTAGGGGACAGGGGACGCTACACCTTC	CASSLGDRGRYTF
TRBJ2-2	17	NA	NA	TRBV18	TGTGCCAGCTCACCCCCCCCTCGAACACCGAACACCGGGGAGCTGTTTTTT	CASSPPPRTPNTGELFF
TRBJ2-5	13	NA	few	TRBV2	TGTGCCGTGTTACAGGGTCGCCAAGAGACCCAGTACTTC	CAVLQGRQETQYF
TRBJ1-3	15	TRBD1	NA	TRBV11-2	TGTGCCAGCAGCTTAACAGGGGGCTTTGGAAACACCATATATTTT	CASSLTGGFGNTIYF
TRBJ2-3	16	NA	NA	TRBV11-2	TGTGCCAGCAGCCCCGAGGGCCTCCCCCACACAGATACGCAGTATTTT	CASSPEGLPHTDTQYF
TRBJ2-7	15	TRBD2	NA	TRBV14	TGTGCCAGCAGCCAAGACGGGGCGGGACTAGCCGAGCAGTACTTC	CASSQDGAGLAEQYF
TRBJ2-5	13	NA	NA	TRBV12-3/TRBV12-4	TGTGCCAGCAGTTCGGAGAACCAAGAGACCCAGTACTTC	CASSSENQETQYF